Presented here are 30 T cell receptor beta chains from one specimen sequenced in a study of blood T cell repertoires in COVID-19. Sequenced by immunoSEQ multiplex PCR; TCRdb stores in-frame clones only, minus some. The sample has roughly 250,000 clones; approximately 90% are singletons. Sample: peripheral blood. The receptors stem from a young man with acute or convalescent COVID-19.

The chain's CDR3 is CAIMQGGTVVEQYF. The CDR3, as DNA: TGTGCCATCATGCAAGGGGGGACAGTGGTCGAGCAGTACTTC. The rearrangement links TRBV10-3 to TRBJ2-7; possible D gene TRBD1, 7 bases. Germline V gene data show CDR1 as ENHRY and CDR2 as SYGVKD. Trimming pared 7 bases from V and 6 bases from J, leaving 19 bases between. CDR3 size: 14 residues.

The rearrangement uses TRBV19 and TRBJ1-1; 7 nucleotides agree with TRBD1. In germline, CDR1 is LNHDA, CDR2 SQIVND (reference sequence). Germline trimming cut 8 bases from V and 4 bases from J; bases unmatched to any gene: 7. CDR3 length equals 13 residues. CDR3 in amino acids: CASDDRVGTEAFF. DNA for the CDR3: TGTGCCAGTGATGACAGGGTTGGCACTGAAGCTTTCTTT.

The sample holds one count of this clone. This rearrangement joins TRBV4-1 to TRBJ2-7; maybe TRBD1 (5 bases). The germline V and J ends were trimmed by 0 bases and 4 bases, with 10 bases remaining between them. The CDR3 runs 14 residues. In germline, CDR1 is MGHRA, CDR2 YSYEKL. The CDR3 DNA reads as TGCGCCAGCAGCCAAGAACAGGACCCTTACGAGCAGTACTTC. It specifies CASSQEQDPYEQYF.

This clone was found once. The CDR3 is CASSLFRDRPYSNQPQHF. The CDR3, as DNA: TGTGCCAGCAGTTTGTTTCGGGACAGACCTTATAGCAATCAGCCCCAGCATTTT. V and J are TRBV28 and TRBJ1-5; 7 nucleotides match TRBD1. The CDR3 contains 18 residues. With V trimmed by 3 bases and J by 0 bases, 11 bases remained unmatched. Looked up from germline, CDR1 is MDHEN and CDR2 is SYDVKM.

This chain uses TRBV5-1 with TRBJ1-2; D is uncertain. This CDR3 contains 16 residues. Germline lookup yields CDR1 SGHRS and CDR2 YFSETQ. V dropped 0 bases and J dropped 4 bases, with 16 bases sitting between them. This CDR3 is CASSLAKGSGFYGYTF. The CDR3 coding sequence is TGCGCCAGCAGCTTGGCCAAGGGCAGCGGCTTCTATGGCTACACCTTC. Based on the CDR3 plus reference TRBV5-1 and TRBJ1-2, the full variable domain is KAGVTQTPRYLIKTRGQQVTLSCSPISGHRSVSWYQQTPGQGLQFLFEYFSETQRNKGNFPGRFSGRQFSNSRSEMNVSTLELGDSALYLCASSLAKGSGFYGYTFGSGTRLTVV.

The chain joins TRBV5-1 to TRBJ1-1; 7 nucleotides align to TRBD1. Germline V lookup: CDR1 SGHRS, CDR2 YFSETQ. Germline trimming cut 4 bases from V and 1 base from J; bases unmatched to any gene: 4. CDR3 length: 14 amino acids. CDR3: CASSVGQTNTEAFF. The DNA for the CDR3 is TGCGCCAGCAGCGTGGGACAGACGAACACTGAAGCTTTCTTT.

This clone showed up just once. This sequence joins TRBV5-1 and TRBJ1-1, with D unclear. Per the germline V gene, CDR1 is SGHRS and CDR2 is YFSETQ. The CDR3 totals 17 residues. The V and J ends lost 1 base and 2 bases respectively, with 18 bases between them. The CDR3 DNA is TGCGCCAGCAGCTTGTGGGCAGAAATCGAAAGAAACACTGAAGCTTTCTTT. Its translation is CASSLWAEIERNTEAFF.

V and J are TRBV30 and TRBJ1-1, with D unclear. This CDR3 spans 15 amino acids. The germline CDR1 and CDR2 sequences are GTSNPN and SVGIG (reference sequence). Trimming pared 2 bases from V and 0 bases from J, leaving 13 bases between. The CDR3 sequence: CAWSTSGLMNTEAFF. CDR3 sequence (DNA): TGTGCCTGGAGTACATCCGGACTGATGAACACTGAAGCTTTCTTT. Full variable domain (remainder filled in from reference TRBV30 and TRBJ1-1): SQTIHQWPATLVQPVGSPLSLECTVEGTSNPNLYWYRQAAGRGLQLLFYSVGIGQISSEVPQNLSASRPQDRQFILSSKKLLLSDSGFYLCAWSTSGLMNTEAFFGQGTRLTVV.

The chain is built from TRBV4-2 and TRBJ2-1; no reliable D call. Per the germline V gene, CDR1 is LGHNA and CDR2 is YNFKEQ. CDR3 size: 13 residues. V shed 4 bases and J shed 2 bases, with 6 bases lying between them. Written as DNA, the CDR3 is TGTGCCAGCAGCCCAACTACCTACAATGAGCAGTTCTTC. This gives the protein CASSPTTYNEQFF.

The V gene is TRBV19, the J gene TRBJ1-4, with 7 bases aligning to TRBD1. V shed 5 bases and J 5 bases; nucleotides not matched to a gene: 8. Germline V gives CDR1 LNHDA, CDR2 SQIVND (reference sequence). The CDR3 runs 15 residues. CDR3 sequence: CASSVIDRVNEKLFF. CDR3 DNA sequence: TGTGCCAGTAGTGTTATAGACAGGGTAAATGAAAAACTGTTTTTT.

The chain has TRBV6-2 or TRBV6-3 and TRBJ1-5; 10 nucleotides agree with TRBD1. The CDR3 is 15 amino acids. V was clipped by 6 bases and J by 7 bases; unmatched bases: 9. Per germline, CDR1 MNHEY and CDR2 SVGEGT. The CDR3 DNA is TGTGCCAGCAGCCCAGAGGGACAGGGGTTGCAGCCCCAGCATTTT. This translates into CASSPEGQGLQPQHF.

The chain recombines TRBV4-1 with TRBJ1-6; possibly TRBD1 for D (5 bases). CDR1 is MGHRA, CDR2 YSYEKL, per germline. This CDR3 spans 17 amino acids. V was shortened by 1 base and J by 8 bases, with 18 bases between the two germline ends. CDR3 sequence: CASSQGGDRRWDSPLHF. CDR3 nucleotide sequence: TGCGCCAGCAGCCAAGGGGGGGACCGAAGATGGGATTCACCCCTCCACTTT.

V usage is TRBV6-5 and J usage is TRBJ2-5; 8 nucleotides match TRBD1. J gave up 3 bases and V 11 bases, and 8 bases lay outside the gene matches. Germline values: CDR1 MNHEY, CDR2 SVGAGI. This CDR3 is 13 amino acids long. The CDR3 sequence: CAAARDRKETQYF. In DNA form, the CDR3 reads TGTGCCGCGGCCCGGGACAGGAAAGAGACCCAGTACTTC.

The table lists this clone with a few counts. The chain couples TRBV5-5 to TRBJ1-5; 11 nucleotides align to TRBD1. J was trimmed by 7 bases and V by 4 bases; bases with no gene match: 10. This CDR3 contains 16 residues. Germline V CDR1 and CDR2: SGHKS, YYEKEE (reference sequence). CDR3 DNA: TGTGCCAGCAGCCCTACTTCCGGACAGGGGGCGCAGCCCCAGCATTTT. Its protein is CASSPTSGQGAQPQHF. The full variable domain, its missing parts supplied by reference TRBV5-5 and TRBJ1-5, is DAGVTQSPTHLIKTRGQQVTLRCSPISGHKSVSWYQQVLGQGPQFIFQYYEKEERGRGNFPDRFSARQFPNYSSELNVNALLLGDSALYLCASSPTSGQGAQPQHFGDGTRLSIL.

As regards this clone: The germline gene is not matched at one end of the junction; a read error may be the cause. The chain recombines TRBV3-1 (or the pseudogene TRBV3-2) with TRBJ1-2; D is unclear. The CDR3 contains 12 residues. CDR1 LGHDT and CDR2 YNNKEL come from the germline V gene (reference sequence). The CDR3 DNA sequence: TGTGCCAGCAGCCAATCCTGGCGGGCGATGAACTTC. This sequence encodes CASSQSWRAMNF.

Only a few counts were recorded for this clone. The V and J genes are TRBV27 and TRBJ1-6, with a possible D match to TRBD1 (5 bases). Trimming took 1 base from V and 6 from J, leaving 7 bases between them. Germline CDR1 MNHEY, CDR2 SMNVEV (reference sequence). The CDR3 runs 14 residues. CDR3 region: CASSLLGGNSPLHF. The CDR3 coding sequence is TGTGCCAGCAGTTTATTGGGGGGTAATTCACCCCTCCACTTT.

The chain couples TRBV24-1 to TRBJ1-2, with TRBD1 matching over 8 bases. The length of the CDR3 is 13 residues. The germline V gene encodes CDR1 KGHDR and CDR2 SFDVKD. Trimming removed 7 bases from V and 5 bases from J; junction bases left unmatched: 5. In DNA form, the CDR3 reads TGTGCCACCAGCCCGGGACAGGCTTATGGCTACACCTTC. It specifies CATSPGQAYGYTF.

The chain has TRBV2 and TRBJ2-2, with 10 nucleotides matching TRBD1. Germline assignment: CDR1 SNHLY and CDR2 FYNNEI. V was clipped by 7 bases and J by 6 bases; unmatched bases: 5. CDR3 size: 14 residues. For the CDR3, the DNA is TGTGCCAGCATGGGACAGGGGCCCCCCGGGGAGCTGTTTTTT. It is translated as CASMGQGPPGELFF.

This chain joins TRBV5-4 and TRBJ2-7; D may be TRBD2 (6 bases). This CDR3 has 14 amino acids. In germline, CDR1 is SGHNT, CDR2 YYREEE (reference sequence). The V and J ends lost 0 bases and 2 bases respectively, with 9 bases between them. Written as DNA, the CDR3 is TGTGCCAGCAGCTTGGATGCGGGGCCCTACGAGCAGTACTTC. Protein product: CASSLDAGPYEQYF.

The genes are TRBV25-1 and TRBJ2-1; 9 bases line up with TRBD1. Germline V gene data show CDR1 as MGHDK and CDR2 as SYGVNS. V lost 4 bases and J lost 6; bases outside the gene matches: 7. The CDR3 has 15 residues. The CDR3 reads CASSVSGTGFNEQFF. Written as DNA, the CDR3 is TGTGCCAGCAGTGTCTCCGGGACAGGGTTCAATGAGCAGTTCTTC.

The chain's CDR3 is CASILDREETQYF. In nucleotides, the CDR3 is TGTGCCAGCATCCTAGACAGGGAAGAGACCCAGTACTTC. The chain joins TRBV2 to TRBJ2-5, with 7 bases matching TRBD1. The CDR3 extends over 13 amino acids. CDR1 and CDR2 from the germline V gene are SNHLY and FYNNEI. Trimming at V came to 7 bases and at J to 3 bases, leaving 5 bases not matched to a gene.

The genes are TRBV6-1 and TRBJ1-5; D gene ambiguous. This CDR3 spans 15 amino acids. The germline CDR1 and CDR2 sequences are MNHNS and SASEGT. Trimming pared 2 bases from V and 7 bases from J, leaving 15 bases between. CDR3 in amino acids: CASSENIWGGQPQHF. The CDR3 DNA sequence: TGTGCCAGCAGTGAAAATATCTGGGGAGGACAGCCCCAGCATTTT.

The chain employs TRBV5-6 and TRBJ2-5; TRBD2 aligns across 10 bases. The trim removed 2 bases at V and 2 bases at J, leaving 6 bases unmatched. Germline V lookup: CDR1 SGHDT, CDR2 YYEEEE. CDR3 size: 16 residues. CDR3 coding DNA: TGTGCCAGCAGCTTTGCTAGCGGGGGATTTCAAGAGACCCAGTACTTC. This codes for CASSFASGGFQETQYF.

The chain couples TRBV7-8 to TRBJ2-3, with a possible D match to TRBD2 (6 bases). The CDR3 totals 14 residues. Trimming removed 6 bases at V and 5 bases at J, with 15 bases between. CDR1 is SGHVS, CDR2 FQNEAQ, per germline. Written as DNA, the CDR3 is TGTGCCAGCAGGCAAAGACTAGGATTAGATACGCAGTATTTT. Amino acids: CASRQRLGLDTQYF.

This chain links TRBV6-6 with TRBJ2-7; D is unclear. The CDR3 spans 13 residues. The V end was cut by 3 bases, the J end by 5 bases, with 11 bases between. Germline CDR1 reads MNHNY; CDR2 reads SVGAGI (reference sequence). This CDR3 reads CASSYSYLDEQYF. The CDR3 DNA is TGTGCCAGCAGTTATTCCTACCTCGACGAGCAGTACTTC.

The chain carries TRBV6-5 and TRBJ2-3; D gene unclear. V lost 2 bases, J lost 1 base, and 7 bases lay in between. The CDR3 runs to 14 residues. Germline V CDR1 and CDR2: MNHEY, SVGAGI. CDR3 residues: CASSYVGRTDTQYF. Here the CDR3 DNA reads TGTGCCAGCAGTTACGTCGGTCGCACAGATACGCAGTATTTT.

The genes are TRBV6-5 and TRBJ1-5; D remains unclear. The V and J ends lost 0 bases and 5 bases respectively, with 5 bases between them. The germline V gene encodes CDR1 MNHEY and CDR2 SVGAGI. The CDR3 spans 13 residues. The CDR3 DNA reads TGTGCCAGCAGTTACTCAGCGTATCAGCCCCAGCATTTT. This encodes CASSYSAYQPQHF.

This clone has a handful of counts. The chain uses TRBV3-1 (or the pseudogene TRBV3-2) and TRBJ2-2; 7 nucleotides match TRBD2. This CDR3 spans 14 amino acids. J gave up 5 bases and V 2 bases, and 2 bases lay outside the gene matches. In germline, CDR1 is LGHDT, CDR2 YNNKEL (reference sequence). CDR3 protein: CASSQRLATGELFF. Here the CDR3 DNA reads TGTGCCAGCAGCCAACGACTAGCAACCGGGGAGCTGTTTTTT.

The chain couples TRBV7-9 to TRBJ2-2; no clear D. This CDR3 is 16 amino acids long. Trimming removed 7 bases at V and 0 bases at J, with 15 bases between. Germline V gives CDR1 SEHNR, CDR2 FQNEAQ (reference sequence). The CDR3 sequence is CASTVDKITNTGELFF. The CDR3 DNA sequence: TGTGCCAGCACAGTAGATAAGATTACGAACACCGGGGAGCTGTTTTTT.

This clone appeared once. The V gene is TRBV28, the J gene TRBJ1-3; no definite D call. The CDR3 consists of 14 residues. Germline V gene data show CDR1 as MDHEN and CDR2 as SYDVKM. V lost 8 bases to trimming and J lost 0 bases, with 11 bases between them. In DNA, the CDR3 is TGTGCCAGCCGCCGGACTGGCTCTGGAAACACCATATATTTT. Its translation: CASRRTGSGNTIYF.